This T cell receptor beta chain is from a study of blood T cell repertoires in COVID-19. Background on the study: Collection of acute and convalescent COVID-19 samples took place in the United States, Italy and Spain.

A PCR-confirmed or clinician-diagnosed COVID-19 case had contacted exposed participants within 2 weeks of entry. In the source study's methods: Estimation of nucleated cell counts relied on the amplification of reference gene primers. Data came from immunoSEQ multiplex PCR; TCRdb stores just in-frame clones and leaves some out. V, J and clone size are taken as reported in that table, and D and trimming were inferred from the DNA itself. The sample holds under 250,000 clones, 80% to 90% seen once. Germline values: CDR1 SGHVS, CDR2 FQNEAQ. The length of the CDR3 is 14 residues. V shed 5 bases, J shed 1 base, and the junction held 5 bases outside the gene matches.

Sequences were obtained from PBMCs or T cells enriched from blood (not recorded which). V is TRBV7-8 and J is TRBJ2-7; 7 bases align to TRBD2. The receptor was isolated from a middle-aged woman who had been exposed to COVID-19. Here the CDR3 DNA reads TGTGCCAGCAGCCCACCCGGGGGGTCCTACGAGCAGTACTTC. It yields the protein CASSPPGGSYEQYF.